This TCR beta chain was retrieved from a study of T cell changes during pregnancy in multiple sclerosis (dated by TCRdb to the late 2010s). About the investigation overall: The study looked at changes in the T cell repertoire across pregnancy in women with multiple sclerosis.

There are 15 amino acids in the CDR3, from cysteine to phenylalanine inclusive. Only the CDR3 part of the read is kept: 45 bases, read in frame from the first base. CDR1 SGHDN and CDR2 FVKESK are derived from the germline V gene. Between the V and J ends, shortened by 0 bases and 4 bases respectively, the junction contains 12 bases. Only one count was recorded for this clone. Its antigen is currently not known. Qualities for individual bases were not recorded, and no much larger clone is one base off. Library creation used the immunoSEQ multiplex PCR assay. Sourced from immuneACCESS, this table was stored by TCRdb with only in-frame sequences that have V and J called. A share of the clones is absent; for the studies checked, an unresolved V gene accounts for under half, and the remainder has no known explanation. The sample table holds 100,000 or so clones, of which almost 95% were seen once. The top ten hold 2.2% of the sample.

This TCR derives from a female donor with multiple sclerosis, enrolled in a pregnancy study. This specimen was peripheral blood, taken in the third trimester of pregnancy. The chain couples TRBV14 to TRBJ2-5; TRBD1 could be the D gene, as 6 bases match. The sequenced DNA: TGTGCCAGCAGCCAAGAAGGTGCCAGGGGAGAGACCCAGTACTTC. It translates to CASSQEGARGETQYF. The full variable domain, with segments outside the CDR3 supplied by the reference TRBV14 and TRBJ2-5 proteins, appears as EAGVTQFPSHSVIEKGQTVTLRCDPISGHDNLYWYRRVMGKEIKFLLHFVKESKQDESGMPNNRFLAERTGGTYSTLKVQPAELEDSGVYFCASSQEGARGETQYFGPGTRLLVL.